These 9 T cell receptor beta chains originate from one sample sequenced in a study of shared clonotypes between healthy human individuals. Method: immunoSEQ multiplex PCR; TCRdb's copy keeps in-frame clones and lacks some. The table records about 480,000 clones, roughly 79% of them present only once. The specimen was PBMCs. Source of these receptors: a woman aged 40 to 49 in good health. Some clones in this sample may be carry-over from other donors' samples.

V gene TRBV21-1 combines with J gene TRBJ2-7; TRBD2 is the table's D call and was not checked against the DNA. TRBV21-1 is reported as a pseudogene. CDR3 length: 15 residues. The CDR3 nucleotides read TGTGCCAGCAGCAAAATGGGACTAGCGGGAGACGAGCAGTACTTC. Translation gives CASSKMGLAGDEQYF.

The V gene is TRBV30, the J gene TRBJ2-4; no clear D. Germline-derived CDR1 and CDR2 are GTSNPN and SVGIG (reference sequence). CDR3 length: 12 residues. Trimming stripped 1 base from V and 8 bases from J, with 9 bases between. The CDR3 DNA reads as TGTGCCTGGAGTGGGCCGGCGGACATTCAGTACTTC. Residues: CAWSGPADIQYF.

This sequence joins TRBV29-1 and TRBJ2-5; a weak D match, TRBD2 (5 bases). Germline V gene sequence: CDR1 SQVTM, CDR2 ANQGSEA. The CDR3 is 14 residues long. Trimming pared 4 bases from V and 4 bases from J, leaving 16 bases between. DNA of the CDR3: TGCAGCGTTGTTCGTGGGAGTAGAGGAGAGACCCAGTACTTC. It yields the protein CSVVRGSRGETQYF.

On this clone itself: A far more abundant clone sits one base away, making this likely a read error. The identical CDR3 is also encoded by other nucleotide sequences in the sample. The chain links TRBV15 to TRBJ2-5, with D perhaps TRBD2 (7 bases). The J call may be wrong; the DNA end is better matched by TRBJ2-7. The germline V gene encodes CDR1 LNHNV and CDR2 YYDKDF (reference sequence). There are 16 residues in the CDR3. The DNA for the CDR3 is TGTGCCACCAGCTTGCAGATGCGGGGGCCACCCTACGAGCAGTACTTC. This translates into CATSLQMRGPPYEQYF.

This chain uses TRBV14 with TRBJ2-5; D not certain. Trimming took off 0 bases at V and 5 bases at J, with 19 bases between the two ends. Germline V gene data show CDR1 as SGHDN and CDR2 as FVKESK. This CDR3 is built from 17 residues. CDR3 DNA sequence: TGTGCCAGCAGCCAAGATTCCAACAGAATTATGAGGGAGACCCAGTACTTC. It encodes CASSQDSNRIMRETQYF.

V is TRBV6-1 and J is TRBJ2-5; maybe TRBD2 (5 bases). The length of the CDR3 is 13 residues. From germline, CDR1 is MNHNS and CDR2 SASEGT. The V and J ends lost 8 bases and 4 bases respectively, with 14 bases between them. The CDR3 nucleotides are TGTGCCAGCGAGGGAGTCCGGGGAGAGACCCAGTACTTC. Translation gives CASEGVRGETQYF.

This chain joins TRBV7-9 and TRBJ1-1; D is unclear. V was pared by 6 bases and J by 7 bases, with 12 bases between. The CDR3 is 12 amino acids. Germline-derived CDR1 and CDR2 are SEHNR and FQNEAQ (reference sequence). Here the CDR3 reads CASRDTGNEAFF. CDR3 bases: TGTGCCAGCAGAGATACGGGGAATGAAGCTTTCTTT.

This chain joins TRBV7-2 and TRBJ2-7, with TRBD1 as a possible D gene (6 bases). The V end lost 5 bases, the J end lost 0 bases, and 11 bases lay between the germline ends. This CDR3 comprises 14 residues. CDR1 SGHTA and CDR2 FQGNSA come from the germline V gene. CDR3 nucleotides: TGTGCCAGCAGCGTGAGGACAGACTCCTACGAGCAGTACTTC. Its translation: CASSVRTDSYEQYF. Supplemented by reference TRBV7-2 and TRBJ2-7, the full variable domain reads GAGVSQSPSNKVTEKGKDVELRCDPISGHTALYWYRQSLGQGLEFLIYFQGNSAPDKSGLPSDRFSAERTGGSVSTLTIQRTQQEDSAVYLCASSVRTDSYEQYFGPGTRLTVT.

The rearrangement links TRBV2 to TRBJ1-3; D is unclear. Looked up from germline, CDR1 is SNHLY and CDR2 is FYNNEI. Trimming stripped 4 bases from V and 2 bases from J, with 12 bases between. The CDR3 loop spans 15 amino acids. The CDR3 protein is CASSVGRTPGNTIYF. The CDR3 coding sequence is TGTGCCAGCAGTGTGGGCAGGACCCCTGGAAACACCATATATTTT.